Sequencing of this TCR beta chain was carried out in a study of identical twins' blood T cells. Notes on the study in general: Each donor's most abundant TCRbeta clonotypes shared more CDR3 sequences with her twin than unrelated donors.

TCR cDNA libraries were made from RNA using a previously described, modified protocol. A single record per CDR3 protein comes from TCRdb applying MiXCR to the 5' RACE reads. The sample lists about 330 distinct CDR3 sequences, over 60% seen once, with about 35% in the top ten. About this clonotype itself: Its cognate antigen is unknown.

V lost 7 bases, J lost 6 bases, and 5 bases stayed unmatched. CDR1 is GTSNPN, CDR2 SVGIG, per germline (reference sequence). This CDR3 has 13 amino acids. Sequencing used PBMCs. The genes are TRBV30 and TRBJ1-4; 10 nucleotides match TRBD1. The sequence was collected from a woman aged 18-49 years in good health. CDR3 sequence reads: CAFKDRGDEKLFF. For the CDR3, the DNA is TGTGCCTTCAAGGACAGGGGGGATGAAAAACTGTTTTTT. Full variable domain (rest looked up from reference TRBV30 and TRBJ1-4): SQTIHQWPATLVQPVGSPLSLECTVEGTSNPNLYWYRQAAGRGLQLLFYSVGIGQISSEVPQNLSASRPQDRQFILSSKKLLLSDSGFYLCAFKDRGDEKLFFGSGTQLSVL.